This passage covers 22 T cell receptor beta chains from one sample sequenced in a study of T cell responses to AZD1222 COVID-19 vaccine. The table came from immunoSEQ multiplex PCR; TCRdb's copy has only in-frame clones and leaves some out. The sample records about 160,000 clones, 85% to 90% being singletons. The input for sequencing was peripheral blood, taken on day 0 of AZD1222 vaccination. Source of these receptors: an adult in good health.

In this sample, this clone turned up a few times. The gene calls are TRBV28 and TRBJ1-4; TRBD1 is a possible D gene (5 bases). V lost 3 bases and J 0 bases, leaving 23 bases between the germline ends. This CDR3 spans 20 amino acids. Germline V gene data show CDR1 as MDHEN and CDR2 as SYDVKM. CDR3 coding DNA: TGTGCCAGCAGTTTCCTCCCTCCGGGACGAATGGCAGCAACTAATGAAAAACTGTTTTTT. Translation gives CASSFLPPGRMAATNEKLFF.

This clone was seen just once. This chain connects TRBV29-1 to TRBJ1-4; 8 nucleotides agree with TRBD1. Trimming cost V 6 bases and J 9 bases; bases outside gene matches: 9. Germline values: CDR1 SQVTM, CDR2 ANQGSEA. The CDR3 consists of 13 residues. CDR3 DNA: TGCAGCGTGGACAGGGTGGTAATGAAAAAACTGTTTTTT. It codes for CSVDRVVMKKLFF.

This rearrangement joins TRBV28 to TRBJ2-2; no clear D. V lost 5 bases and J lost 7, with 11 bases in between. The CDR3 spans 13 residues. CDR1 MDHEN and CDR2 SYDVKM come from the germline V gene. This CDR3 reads CASSPPRHGELFF. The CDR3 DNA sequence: TGTGCCAGCAGTCCCCCCCGCCACGGGGAGCTGTTTTTT.

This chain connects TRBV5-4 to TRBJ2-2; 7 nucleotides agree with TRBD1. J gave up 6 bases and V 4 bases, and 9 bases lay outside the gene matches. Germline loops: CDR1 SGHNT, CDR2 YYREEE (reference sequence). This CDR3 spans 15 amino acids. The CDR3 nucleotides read TGTGCCAGCAGCCCCACTCAGGGGGTCGCCGGGGAGCTGTTTTTT. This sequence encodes CASSPTQGVAGELFF.

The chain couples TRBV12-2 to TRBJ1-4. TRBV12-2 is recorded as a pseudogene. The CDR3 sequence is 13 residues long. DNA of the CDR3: TGTGCAAGTCGCCCAAAGGAACTGGAAAAACTGTTTTTT. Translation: CASRPKELEKLFF.

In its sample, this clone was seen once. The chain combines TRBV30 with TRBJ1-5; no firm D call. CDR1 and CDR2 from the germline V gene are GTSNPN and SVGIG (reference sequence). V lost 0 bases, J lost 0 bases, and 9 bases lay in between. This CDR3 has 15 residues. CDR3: CAWSVPDTSNQPQHF. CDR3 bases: TGTGCCTGGAGTGTGCCTGATACTAGCAATCAGCCCCAGCATTTT.

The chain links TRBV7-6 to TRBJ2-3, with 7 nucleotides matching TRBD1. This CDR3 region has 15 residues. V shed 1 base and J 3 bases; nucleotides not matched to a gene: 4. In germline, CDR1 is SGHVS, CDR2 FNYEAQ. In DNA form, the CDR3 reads TGTGCCAGCAGCTTAGGGTCGACAGGGACAGATACGCAGTATTTT. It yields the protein CASSLGSTGTDTQYF. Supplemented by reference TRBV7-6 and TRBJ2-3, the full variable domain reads GAGVSQSPRYKVTKRGQDVALRCDPISGHVSLYWYRQALGQGPEFLTYFNYEAQQDKSGLPNDRFSAERPEGSISTLTIQRTEQRDSAMYRCASSLGSTGTDTQYFGPGTRLTVL.

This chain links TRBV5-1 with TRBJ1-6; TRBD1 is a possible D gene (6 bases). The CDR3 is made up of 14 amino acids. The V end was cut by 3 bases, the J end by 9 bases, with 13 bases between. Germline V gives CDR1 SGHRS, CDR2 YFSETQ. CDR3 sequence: CASSWTDLGSPLHF. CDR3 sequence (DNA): TGCGCCAGCAGCTGGACAGACTTAGGTTCACCCCTCCACTTT. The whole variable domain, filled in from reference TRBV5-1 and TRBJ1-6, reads KAGVTQTPRYLIKTRGQQVTLSCSPISGHRSVSWYQQTPGQGLQFLFEYFSETQRNKGNFPGRFSGRQFSNSRSEMNVSTLELGDSALYLCASSWTDLGSPLHFGNGTRLTVT.

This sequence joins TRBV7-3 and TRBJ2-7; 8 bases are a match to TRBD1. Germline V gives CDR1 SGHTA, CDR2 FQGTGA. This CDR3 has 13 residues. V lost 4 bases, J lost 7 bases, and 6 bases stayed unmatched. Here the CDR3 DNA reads TGTGCCAGCAGCTCCGACAGGGGTGGGGAGCAGTACTTC. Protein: CASSSDRGGEQYF.

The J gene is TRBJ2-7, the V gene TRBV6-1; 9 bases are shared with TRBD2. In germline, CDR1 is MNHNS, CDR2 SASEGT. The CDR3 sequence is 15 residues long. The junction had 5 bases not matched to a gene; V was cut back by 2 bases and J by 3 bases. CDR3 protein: CASSENNSGSYEQYF. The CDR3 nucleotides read TGTGCCAGCAGTGAAAATAATAGCGGGAGCTACGAGCAGTACTTC.

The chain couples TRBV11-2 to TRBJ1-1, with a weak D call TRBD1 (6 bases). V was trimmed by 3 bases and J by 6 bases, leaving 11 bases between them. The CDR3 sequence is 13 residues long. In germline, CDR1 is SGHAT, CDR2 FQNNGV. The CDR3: CASSFPGDAEAFF. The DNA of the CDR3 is TGTGCCAGCAGCTTTCCAGGGGATGCTGAAGCTTTCTTT.

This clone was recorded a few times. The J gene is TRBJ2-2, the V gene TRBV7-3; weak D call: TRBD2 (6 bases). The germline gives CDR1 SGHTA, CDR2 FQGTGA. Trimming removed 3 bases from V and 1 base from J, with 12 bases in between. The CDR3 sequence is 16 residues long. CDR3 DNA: TGTGCCAGCAGCTTTTCGGCGGGACTGAACACCGGGGAGCTGTTTTTT. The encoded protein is CASSFSAGLNTGELFF.

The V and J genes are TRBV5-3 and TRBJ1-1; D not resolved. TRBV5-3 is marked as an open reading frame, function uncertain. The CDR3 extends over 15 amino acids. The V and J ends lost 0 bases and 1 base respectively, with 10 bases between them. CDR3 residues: CARSLEVFPNTEAFF. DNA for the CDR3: TGTGCCAGAAGCTTGGAGGTGTTTCCGAACACTGAAGCTTTCTTT.

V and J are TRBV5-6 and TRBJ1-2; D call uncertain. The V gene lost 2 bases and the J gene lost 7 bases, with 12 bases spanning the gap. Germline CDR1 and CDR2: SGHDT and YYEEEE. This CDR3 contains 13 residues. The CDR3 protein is CASSFGPTSGYTF. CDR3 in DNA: TGTGCCAGCAGCTTTGGCCCCACGAGTGGCTACACCTTC.

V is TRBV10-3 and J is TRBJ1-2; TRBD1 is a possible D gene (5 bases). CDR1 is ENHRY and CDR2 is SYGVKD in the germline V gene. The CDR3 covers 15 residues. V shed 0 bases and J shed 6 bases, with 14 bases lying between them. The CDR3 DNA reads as TGTGCCATCAGTGAGTCGGTCGGGGGGGTCAATGGCTACACCTTC. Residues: CAISESVGGVNGYTF.

The CDR3, as DNA: TGTGCCAGCAGCCCCAGCCTGGGGGGCAATCAGCCCCAGCATTTT. Residues: CASSPSLGGNQPQHF. The V and J genes are TRBV7-8 and TRBJ1-5; tentatively, D is TRBD1 (5 bases). Germline V lookup: CDR1 SGHVS, CDR2 FQNEAQ. V lost 5 bases and J 2 bases, leaving 13 bases between the germline ends. CDR3 size: 15 residues. The full variable domain, rest sourced from reference TRBV7-8 and TRBJ1-5, is GAGVSQSPRYKVAKRGQDVALRCDPISGHVSLFWYQQALGQGPEFLTYFQNEAQLDKSGLPSDRFFAERPEGSVSTLKIQRTQQEDSAVYLCASSPSLGGNQPQHFGDGTRLSIL.

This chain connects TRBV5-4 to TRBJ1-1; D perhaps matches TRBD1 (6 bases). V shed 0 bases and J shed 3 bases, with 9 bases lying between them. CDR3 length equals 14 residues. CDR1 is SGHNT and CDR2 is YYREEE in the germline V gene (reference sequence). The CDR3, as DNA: TGTGCCAGCAGCTTGGACAGGGCCCACACTGAAGCTTTCTTT. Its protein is CASSLDRAHTEAFF.

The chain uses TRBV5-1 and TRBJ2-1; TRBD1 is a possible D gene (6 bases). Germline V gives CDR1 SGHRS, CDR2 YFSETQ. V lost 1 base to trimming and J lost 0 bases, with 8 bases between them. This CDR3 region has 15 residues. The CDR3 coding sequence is TGCGCCAGCAGCTTGCAGGGGAGCTCCTACAATGAGCAGTTCTTC. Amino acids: CASSLQGSSYNEQFF.

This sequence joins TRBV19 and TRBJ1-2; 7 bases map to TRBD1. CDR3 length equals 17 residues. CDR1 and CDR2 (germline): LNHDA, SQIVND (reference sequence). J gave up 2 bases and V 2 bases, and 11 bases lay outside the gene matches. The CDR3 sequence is CASSITPRDRGNYGYTF. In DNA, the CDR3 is TGTGCCAGTAGTATAACCCCCCGGGACAGAGGAAACTATGGCTACACCTTC.

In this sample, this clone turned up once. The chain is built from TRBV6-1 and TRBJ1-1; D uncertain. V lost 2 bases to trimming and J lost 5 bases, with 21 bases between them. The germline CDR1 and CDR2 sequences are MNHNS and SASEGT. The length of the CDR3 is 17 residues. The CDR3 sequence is CASSEPPGGYRRTEAFF. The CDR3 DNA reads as TGTGCCAGCAGTGAACCCCCGGGAGGGTATCGTCGGACTGAAGCTTTCTTT.

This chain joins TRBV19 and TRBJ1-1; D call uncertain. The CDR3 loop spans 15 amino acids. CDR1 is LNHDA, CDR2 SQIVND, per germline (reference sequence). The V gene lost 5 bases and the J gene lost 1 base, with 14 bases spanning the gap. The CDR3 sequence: CASSVRGEGNTEAFF. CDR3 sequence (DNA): TGTGCCAGTAGTGTCCGGGGAGAGGGGAACACTGAAGCTTTCTTT.

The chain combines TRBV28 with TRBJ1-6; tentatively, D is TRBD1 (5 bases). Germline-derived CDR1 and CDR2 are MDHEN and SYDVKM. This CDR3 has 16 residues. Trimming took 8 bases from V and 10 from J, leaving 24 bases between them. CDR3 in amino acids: CASERISGGEGSPLHF. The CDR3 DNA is TGTGCCAGCGAAAGGATTAGTGGAGGAGAGGGGTCACCCCTCCACTTT.